This T cell receptor (beta chain) was obtained from a study of T cell responses to AZD1222 COVID-19 vaccine. General observations from the study: Compared with day 0, the breadth and depth of the Spike-specific TCR repertoire rose significantly after two doses of AZD1222. The sample set comprised mostly white British donors with more females, and clonal diversity was possibly underestimated.

V shed 1 base and J shed 10 bases, with 23 bases lying between them. Germline-derived CDR1 and CDR2 are SGHAT and FQNNGV. The CDR3 is 18 amino acids. Concerning this clone: The antigen remains unidentified.

TCRdb's table, derived via immunoSEQ multiplex PCR, lists solely in-frame clones and lacks some. The sample includes about 35,000 clones, about nine tenths of them seen just once. The sequence came from an adult who received the AZD1222 COVID-19 vaccine. Sequencing used peripheral blood, obtained 28 days after the second AZD1222 dose. The chain is built from TRBV11-2 and TRBJ1-6; the D is unclear. The CDR3 sequence: CASSLVLPGPRNRSPLHF. The CDR3 DNA reads as TGTGCCAGCAGCTTAGTTCTTCCCGGGCCCAGGAATAGGTCACCCCTCCACTTT.